This TCR beta chain was retrieved from a study of T cell responses to AZD1222 COVID-19 vaccine. Study outcomes and limitations: Spike-wide coverage was observed for vaccine-associated CD4 TCRs, with dominant responses at 160-218 and 743-854.

Produced via immunoSEQ multiplex PCR; TCRdb's table is partial and in-frame only. The table records around 100,000 clones, 91% of them present only once. Notes on this clone: Its antigen is currently unknown.

The source was peripheral blood, collected on day 0 of AZD1222 vaccination. The TCR sequence derives from an adult in good health.

CDR3 region: CATQGNGNTGELFF. DNA of the CDR3: TGTGCCACCCAAGGGAACGGGAACACCGGGGAGCTGTTTTTT. The chain employs TRBV24-1 and TRBJ2-2; D is uncertain. The germline CDR1 and CDR2 sequences are KGHDR and SFDVKD. V shed 9 bases and J shed 1 base, with 11 bases lying between them. The CDR3 runs 14 residues.